The clone carrying this T cell receptor beta chain was counted once. The method was immunoSEQ multiplex PCR; TCRdb's version includes in-frame clones alone and lacks a portion of them. Altogether 2 million to 2.5 million clones are present, over 85% being singletons, with the ten largest covering about 0.41%. The sample belongs to a study of shared clonotypes between healthy human individuals. The origin of this receptor is a man aged 18 to 35 in good health. Some clones in this sample may be carry-over from other donors' samples. Sequences were obtained from naive CD4+ T cells from PBMCs. Subset: CD45RA+ positively selected.

CDR3 DNA sequence: TGTGCCAGCAGCCCCCGGGACTCCTATCACCCGAGGTATTTT. Amino acids: CASSPRDSYHPRYF. The chain couples TRBV5-4 to TRBJ2-3, with a weak D call TRBD2 (6 bases). V was clipped by 4 bases and J by 14 bases, with 23 bases between them. The CDR3 length is 14 residues. Germline V gene lookup returns CDR1 SGHNT and CDR2 YYREEE (reference sequence).